These T cell receptor beta chains were read from a single sample in a study of Graves' ophthalmopathy and Graves' hyperthyroidism. TCRdb re-analysed the multiplex PCR reads in MiXCR, keeping a single row per CDR3 protein. The top ten hold about a tenth of the sample, which has fewer than 600,000 distinct CDR3 sequences, roughly an eighth seen once. The specimen sequenced was blood. The receptors stem from a young woman with Graves' ophthalmopathy. The CDR3 runs from the conserved cysteine through the conserved F or W. D genes are given only for firm matches. For some rows the clone size is stated as once, few or many, or as a class when expanded; others skip it.

clone size	D gene	V gene	J gene	CDR3 protein	CDR3 DNA
many	-	TRBV24-1	TRBJ1-1	CATSGGGVGTEAFF	TGTGCCACCAGTGGGGGGGGAGTGGGCACTGAAGCTTTCTTT
many	-	TRBV6-1	TRBJ2-7	CASSETGIDEQYF	TGTGCCAGCAGTGAAACAGGGATTGACGAGCAGTACTTC
many	TRBD2	TRBV6-1	TRBJ2-5	CASSASGGGEETQYF	TGTGCCAGCAGTGCTAGCGGGGGGGGTGAAGAGACCCAGTACTTC
many	-	TRBV20-1	TRBJ2-2	CSARARGNTGELFF	TGCAGTGCTAGAGCCCGGGGGAACACCGGGGAGCTGTTTTTT
many	-	TRBV30	TRBJ2-4	CAWSVPGRILNIQYF	TGTGCCTGGAGTGTACCCGGACGGATCCTGAACATTCAGTACTTC
-	-	TRBV6-1	TRBJ2-2	CASSKVAFVGAVTGELFF	TGTGCCAGCAGTAAAGTAGCTTTCGTGGGAGCGGTCACCGGGGAGCTGTTTTTT
many	-	TRBV12-3/TRBV12-4	TRBJ1-5	CASSFRRGNQPQHF	TGTGCCAGCAGTTTTCGAAGGGGGAATCAGCCCCAGCATTTT
-	TRBD2	TRBV27	TRBJ2-7	CASSFRGRLAGGTYEQYF	TGTGCCAGCAGTTTCAGGGGGCGCTTAGCGGGGGGGACCTACGAGCAGTACTTC
-	TRBD2	TRBV13	TRBJ2-5	CASSFIPGLAGGAETQYF	TGTGCCAGCAGCTTCATCCCAGGACTAGCGGGGGGCGCCGAGACCCAGTACTTC
few	-	TRBV28	TRBJ1-2	CATTTYEGYTF	TGTGCCACCACAACCTATGAGGGCTACACCTTC
-	-	TRBV5-1	TRBJ1-1	CASNVGVNTEAFF	TGCGCCAGCAACGTGGGGGTGAACACTGAAGCTTTCTTT
many	-	TRBV27	TRBJ1-1	CASSERDTHTEAFF	TGTGCCAGCAGCGAGAGGGACACTCACACTGAAGCTTTCTTT
-	-	TRBV30	TRBJ2-3	CAWSDPRTGRGADTQYF	TGTGCCTGGAGTGACCCCCGAACAGGGAGAGGGGCAGATACGCAGTATTTT
many	TRBD2	TRBV7-2	TRBJ2-3	CASSHQAGPQYF	TGTGCCAGCAGCCATCAAGCGGGACCGCAGTATTTT
many	-	TRBV12-3/TRBV12-4	TRBJ2-5	CASTRNLEATETQYF	TGTGCCAGCACCCGAAACCTAGAAGCCACAGAGACCCAGTACTTC
many	TRBD1	TRBV10-3	TRBJ1-5	CAISESRTGGSYSNQPQHF	TGTGCCATCAGTGAGTCTAGGACAGGGGGGTCGTATAGCAATCAGCCCCAGCATTTT
many	-	TRBV9	TRBJ1-2	CASSSGGGGEGYTF	TGTGCCAGCAGCTCCGGCGGAGGGGGAGAAGGCTACACCTTC
-	-	TRBV18	TRBJ1-1	CASSPDDAEAFF	TGTGCCAGCTCACCGGACGATGCTGAAGCTTTCTTT
few	-	TRBV20-1	TRBJ1-3	CSARGPHRIGNTIYF	TGCAGTGCTAGAGGTCCTCACAGGATCGGAAACACCATATATTTT
-	-	TRBV12-3/TRBV12-4	TRBJ1-1	CASSLARVRPDAFF	TGTGCCAGCAGTTTAGCCCGGGTTCGCCCTGATGCTTTCTTT
-	-	TRBV3-1	TRBJ2-5	CASSQRGRGVQETQYF	TGTGCCAGCAGCCAACGGGGAAGGGGCGTCCAAGAGACCCAGTACTTC
-	TRBD1	TRBV12-3/TRBV12-4	TRBJ1-2	CASSPDRDYYGYTF	TGTGCCAGCAGCCCCGACAGGGACTACTATGGCTACACCTTC
many	TRBD2	TRBV20-1	TRBJ2-7	CSARGSSGISYEQYF	TGCAGTGCTAGAGGCTCTAGCGGTATCTCCTACGAGCAGTACTTC
many	TRBD1	TRBV20-1	TRBJ1-6	CSATLGQEYSPLHF	TGCAGTGCTACCCTGGGACAGGAATATTCACCCCTCCACTTT
many	-	TRBV10-3	TRBJ1-2	CATRQEPPLYYGYTF	TGTGCCACCAGACAGGAACCGCCCCTATACTATGGCTACACCTTC